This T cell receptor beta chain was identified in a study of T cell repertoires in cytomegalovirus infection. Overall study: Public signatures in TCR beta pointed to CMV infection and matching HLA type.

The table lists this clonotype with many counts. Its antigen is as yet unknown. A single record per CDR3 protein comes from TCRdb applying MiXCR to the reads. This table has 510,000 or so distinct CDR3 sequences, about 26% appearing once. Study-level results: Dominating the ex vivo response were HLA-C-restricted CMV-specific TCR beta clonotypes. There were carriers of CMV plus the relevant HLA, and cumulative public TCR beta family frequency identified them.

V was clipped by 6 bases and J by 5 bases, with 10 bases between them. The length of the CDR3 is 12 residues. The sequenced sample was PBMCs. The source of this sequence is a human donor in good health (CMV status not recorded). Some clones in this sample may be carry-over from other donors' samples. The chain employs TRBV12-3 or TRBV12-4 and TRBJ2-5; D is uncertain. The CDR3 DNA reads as TGTGCCAGCAGCCGTCGTGGCGAGACCCAGTACTTC. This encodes CASSRRGETQYF.